The 21 T cell receptor beta chains presented below share a single source sample, sequenced in a study of shared clonotypes between healthy human individuals. Some clones are missing from TCRdb's copy, which holds only in-frame ones; the method was immunoSEQ multiplex PCR. This sample has roughly 2,300,000 clones, with under 95% found just once. The specimen sequenced was naive CD4+ T cells from PBMCs. Subset given: CD45RA+ positively selected. The receptors stem from a man aged 18 to 30 in good health. Some clones in this sample may be carry-over from other donors' samples.

Worth noting for this clone: The sample carries other DNA sequences with the same CDR3. This chain uses TRBV5-1 with TRBJ2-3; a weak D match, TRBD1 (5 bases). The germline V gene has CDR1 SGHRS and CDR2 YFSETQ. CDR3 length equals 15 residues. Trimming cost V 0 bases and J 5 bases, with 13 bases left between them. In DNA, the CDR3 is TGCGCCAGCAGCTTGGTGTCCGGCAGGGAAGATACGCAGTATTTT. Translated: CASSLVSGREDTQYF. The full variable domain, completed using reference TRBV5-1 and TRBJ2-3, is KAGVTQTPRYLIKTRGQQVTLSCSPISGHRSVSWYQQTPGQGLQFLFEYFSETQRNKGNFPGRFSGRQFSNSRSEMNVSTLELGDSALYLCASSLVSGREDTQYFGPGTRLTVL.

Details on this clone: At the DNA level, this CDR3 is encoded by other sequences in the same sample as well. The chain combines TRBV19 with TRBJ1-1, with D tentatively TRBD1 (6 bases). V lost 6 bases and J lost 1, with 12 bases in between. The germline gives CDR1 LNHDA, CDR2 SQIVND (reference sequence). The CDR3 extends over 14 amino acids. The DNA of the CDR3 is TGTGCCAGTAGCACAGGGTTTGGGAACACTGAAGCTTTCTTT. As protein: CASSTGFGNTEAFF.

CDR3 in amino acids: CASSARLTGKYYGYTF. In DNA, the CDR3 is TGTGCCAGCAGCGCCAGATTAACAGGGAAGTACTATGGCTACACCTTC. The chain employs TRBV9 and TRBJ1-2; D possibly corresponds to TRBD1 (6 bases). CDR3 size: 16 residues. In germline, CDR1 is SGDLS, CDR2 YYNGEE. V was cut by 3 bases and J by 3 bases, with 18 bases left in between.

This sequence joins TRBV30 and TRBJ2-7; TRBD1 matches 7 bases. Germline assignment: CDR1 GTSNPN and CDR2 SVGIG (reference sequence). The junction had 4 bases not matched to a gene; V was cut back by 1 base and J by 1 base. The CDR3 has 14 amino acids. The CDR3 loop is CAWSGDSLSYEQYF. The DNA for the CDR3 is TGTGCCTGGAGTGGGGACAGCCTGTCCTACGAGCAGTACTTC.

The chain recombines TRBV27 with TRBJ2-1, with TRBD2 identical over 13 bases. Germline values: CDR1 MNHEY, CDR2 SMNVEV (reference sequence). V was pared by 6 bases and J by 6 bases, with 8 bases of the junction left unmatched. The length of the CDR3 is 16 residues. CDR3 loop: CASSRTSGSGGNEQFF. CDR3 bases: TGTGCCAGCAGCAGGACTAGCGGGAGTGGGGGCAATGAGCAGTTCTTC.

The chain has TRBV4-1 and TRBJ2-3; D may be TRBD1 or TRBD2 (5 bases each). V lost 4 bases, J lost 6 bases, and 23 bases lay in between. Germline CDR1 and CDR2: MGHRA and YSYEKL. The CDR3 runs 17 residues. The CDR3 sequence: CASSRPSGTVRPDTQYF. CDR3 sequence (DNA): TGCGCCAGCAGCCGCCCTTCCGGGACCGTAAGACCCGATACGCAGTATTTT.

This sequence joins TRBV7-8 and TRBJ1-4; 7 nucleotides match TRBD1. This CDR3 is 14 amino acids long. CDR1 is SGHVS and CDR2 is FQNEAQ in the germline V gene. Unmatched junction bases numbered 6, after V lost 5 bases and J lost 6 bases. The CDR3 bases are TGTGCCAGCAGCCAGGGGGGGACAGATGAAAAACTGTTTTTT. Protein product: CASSQGGTDEKLFF.

V and J are TRBV6-1 and TRBJ2-7, with 9 bases identical to TRBD2. Germline CDR1 and CDR2: MNHNS and SASEGT. Trimming at V came to 3 bases and at J to 6 bases, leaving 6 bases not matched to a gene. The CDR3 is 14 amino acids. In nucleotides, the CDR3 is TGTGCCAGCAGTGAGATAGCGGGAGCCGGCGAGCAGTACTTC. Protein product: CASSEIAGAGEQYF.

The rearrangement uses TRBV4-1 and TRBJ2-1, with 7 bases matching TRBD2. Germline V gene lookup returns CDR1 MGHRA and CDR2 YSYEKL. This CDR3 has 16 residues. V dropped 4 bases and J dropped 0; count of bases not matched to a gene: 6. CDR3 loop: CASSPLATHSYNEQFF. The CDR3 DNA sequence: TGCGCCAGCAGCCCACTAGCGACCCACTCCTACAATGAGCAGTTCTTC.

Notes on this clone: Other DNA sequences in this specimen translate into the identical CDR3. The chain uses TRBV6-1 and TRBJ2-7; 10 bases line up with TRBD2. Germline values: CDR1 MNHNS, CDR2 SASEGT. V shed 7 bases, J shed 0 bases, and the junction held 6 bases outside the gene matches. This CDR3 is built from 15 residues. CDR3 protein: CASTRTSGSSYEQYF. For the CDR3, the DNA is TGTGCCAGCACCCGGACTAGCGGCAGCTCCTACGAGCAGTACTTC.

J is TRBJ1-3 and V is TRBV10-3; 7 positions match TRBD1. V lost 9 bases to trimming and J lost 0 bases; unmatched junction nucleotides: 11. This CDR3 has 16 residues. Germline V CDR1 and CDR2: ENHRY, SYGVKD. This chain's CDR3 is CAMQDRTGASGNTIYF. In DNA, the CDR3 is TGTGCCATGCAGGACCGCACAGGGGCCTCTGGAAACACCATATATTTT.

The CDR3 DNA sequence: TGTGCCAGCAGCTTTCGACTATTAAACGAGCAGTACTTC. Its translation is CASSFRLLNEQYF. The chain is built from TRBV5-6 and TRBJ2-7; tentative D call: TRBD2 (5 bases). Trimming took 2 bases from V and 5 from J, leaving 11 bases between them. The CDR3 is 13 residues long. CDR1 is SGHDT and CDR2 is YYEEEE in the germline V gene.

J is TRBJ2-1 and V is TRBV30; D is unclear. CDR1 is GTSNPN and CDR2 is SVGIG in the germline V gene (reference sequence). CDR3 length equals 16 residues. V was pared by 2 bases and J by 0 bases, with 14 bases between. The CDR3 sequence is CAWSPRTVSSYNEQFF. The CDR3, as DNA: TGTGCCTGGAGTCCGCGAACAGTGAGCTCCTACAATGAGCAGTTCTTC.

The gene calls are TRBV7-6 and TRBJ2-7; 7 bases line up with TRBD2. The CDR3 has 16 residues. The germline gives CDR1 SGHVS, CDR2 FNYEAQ. Losses at the gene ends were 4 bases for V and 3 bases for J; bases not matched to a gene: 12. The CDR3 sequence: CASSSPRTRDRYEQYF. In DNA, the CDR3 is TGTGCCAGCAGCTCCCCCCGGACTAGGGACCGCTACGAGCAGTACTTC.

This sequence joins TRBV27 and TRBJ2-7; 14 positions agree with TRBD2. The ends lost 6 bases at V and 9 bases at J; junction bases unmatched: 16. CDR1 is MNHEY and CDR2 is SMNVEV in the germline V gene (reference sequence). The CDR3 is 17 residues long. The CDR3: CASSNLPTSGRALGQYF. CDR3 nucleotides: TGTGCCAGCAGCAACCTTCCGACTAGCGGGAGGGCCTTAGGGCAGTACTTC.

This clone appeared a single time. V gene TRBV5-4 combines with J gene TRBJ2-2, with 9 positions matching TRBD1. Germline-derived CDR1 and CDR2 are SGHNT and YYREEE (reference sequence). The CDR3 has 17 amino acids. The ends lost 6 bases at V and 4 bases at J; junction bases unmatched: 13. CDR3 sequence (DNA): TGTGCCAGCATCAAACCGGGACAGGGATCGGGCACCGGGGAGCTGTTTTTT. This encodes CASIKPGQGSGTGELFF.

The rearrangement links TRBV4-1 to TRBJ2-7; D is possibly TRBD1 (5 bases). CDR1 is MGHRA and CDR2 is YSYEKL in the germline V gene. Trimming left V 6 bases short and J 2 bases short, with 14 bases between. This CDR3 has 14 residues. CDR3 in DNA: TGCGCCAGCAGTCAACAGGTACTTCCCTACGAGCAGTACTTC. Translation gives CASSQQVLPYEQYF.

This clone is a singleton in its sample. This rearrangement joins TRBV5-1 to TRBJ2-2; D possibly corresponds to TRBD1 (6 bases). V lost 4 bases and J 2 bases, leaving 9 bases between the germline ends. Germline V gives CDR1 SGHRS, CDR2 YFSETQ. The CDR3 consists of 14 residues. CDR3 region: CASSGGRNTGELFF. The CDR3 nucleotides are TGCGCCAGCAGCGGGGGCCGAAACACCGGGGAGCTGTTTTTT.

With regard to this clone: Other DNA variants within this sample encode the same CDR3. V gene TRBV5-1 combines with J gene TRBJ2-7; 9 bases fit TRBD1. V dropped 2 bases and J dropped 7; count of bases not matched to a gene: 4. Germline lookup yields CDR1 SGHRS and CDR2 YFSETQ. This CDR3 spans 13 amino acids. CDR3 DNA sequence: TGCGCCAGCAGCTTACAGGGGGCGAGGGAGCAGTACTTC. This codes for CASSLQGAREQYF.

The rearrangement joins TRBV19 to TRBJ2-7, with D possibly being TRBD1 or TRBD2 (6 bases each). The CDR3 spans 15 residues. Germline CDR1 is LNHDA and CDR2 is SQIVND (reference sequence). Trimming pared 9 bases from V and 0 bases from J, leaving 18 bases between. CDR3 in DNA: TGTGCCAGCACGGGGGCGGGATCCGGCTCCTACGAGCAGTACTTC. This gives the protein CASTGAGSGSYEQYF. The whole variable domain, filled in from reference TRBV19 and TRBJ2-7, reads DGGITQSPKYLFRKEGQNVTLSCEQNLNHDAMYWYRQDPGQGLRLIYYSQIVNDFQKGDIAEGYSVSREKKESFPLTVTSAQKNPTAFYLCASTGAGSGSYEQYFGPGTRLTVT.

V gene TRBV7-6 combines with J gene TRBJ2-3; TRBD2 agrees at 14 bases. This CDR3 has 17 amino acids. Germline-derived CDR1 and CDR2 are SGHVS and FNYEAQ. V shed 2 bases, J shed 5 bases, and the junction held 6 bases outside the gene matches. CDR3 sequence: CASSLSGLAGVQDTQYF. As DNA, the CDR3 is TGTGCCAGCAGCTTATCGGGACTAGCGGGAGTGCAAGATACGCAGTATTTT.